This note documents a single T cell receptor beta chain sequence. There are 12 residues in the CDR3. Between the trimmed V and J ends, which lost 9 bases and 7 bases, there was a span of 15 bases. Germline V CDR1 and CDR2: LNHDA, SQIVND (reference sequence). Patients in Seattle were enrolled during active infection, then followed longitudinally. Authors' data handling: Reference gene primer amplification yielded estimated nucleated cell counts. TCRdb keeps only in-frame clones here, not all; method: immunoSEQ multiplex PCR. For V, J and clone size, that table is used; D and trimming come from the DNA. This sample has 250,000 or so clones, with around nine tenths found just once. This sample stems from a study of blood T cell repertoires in COVID-19. About the research overall: Collection of acute and convalescent COVID-19 samples took place in the United States, Italy and Spain.

The chain employs TRBV19 and TRBJ1-1; D ambiguous. The receptor was derived from a woman in her sixties or seventies with COVID-19, enrolled during active disease. The material sequenced was peripheral blood. The CDR3 DNA is TGTGCCAGCCAGATCGACGGCGGTGAAGCTTTCTTT. This gives the protein CASQIDGGEAFF.